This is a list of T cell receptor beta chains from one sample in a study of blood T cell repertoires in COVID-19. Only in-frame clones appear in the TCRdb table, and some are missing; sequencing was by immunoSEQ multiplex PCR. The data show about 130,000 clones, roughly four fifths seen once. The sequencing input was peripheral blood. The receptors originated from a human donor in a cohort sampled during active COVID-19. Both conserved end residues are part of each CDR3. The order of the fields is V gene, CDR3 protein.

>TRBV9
CASSLGRGYETQYF
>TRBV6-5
CASSSDRVNYGYTF
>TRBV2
CASRNLSGGHRETQYF
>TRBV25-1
CASSETGGTPIYF
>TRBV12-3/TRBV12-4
CASSQTGVSGYTF
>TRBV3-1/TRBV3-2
CASSHLGAVETQYF
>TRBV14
CASSQDGGRYNSPLHF
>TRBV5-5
CASSLDRTYEQYF
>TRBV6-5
CASSLGGTNQPQHF
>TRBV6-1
CASSEITGKETQYF
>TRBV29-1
CSVVPGQAYNEQFF
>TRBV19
CASSPRGYTGTVFKETQYF
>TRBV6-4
CASREQGGTDTQYF
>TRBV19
CASSIHRTGAGNEQFF
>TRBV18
CASSPSQRQPRDTQYF
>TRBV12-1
CASSPRALRRTTNTYEQYF
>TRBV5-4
CASSGGGSSYTF
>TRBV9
CASSAQGAPYNEQFF
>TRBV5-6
CASSFGQGRAGELFF
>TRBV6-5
CASSTWTEQETQYF
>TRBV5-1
CASSLTSGGYQETQYF
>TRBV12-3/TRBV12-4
CASSAGNEQFF
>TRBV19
CASSMLSMPGREKLFF
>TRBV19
CASSIPGVYGYTF
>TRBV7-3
CASSLVGGAYNEQFF
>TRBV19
CASSTSPQAYRTF
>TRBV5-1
CASSLDPFYGYTF
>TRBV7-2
CASSPRTSKETQYF
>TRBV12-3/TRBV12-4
CASSGGFDEQYF
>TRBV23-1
CASSQVFVAGGTDTQYF
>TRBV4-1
CASSRAQSGAGGSDTQYF
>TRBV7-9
CASSLTGTNSPLHF
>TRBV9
CASSVSPQGGEIFFNSPLHF
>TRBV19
CASTFRLHRDTQYF
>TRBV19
CATARGVTEAFF
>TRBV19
CASSRGLAGGTDTQYF